This passage covers 24 T cell receptor beta chains from one sample sequenced in a study of blood T cell repertoires in COVID-19. Measured with immunoSEQ multiplex PCR; TCRdb has only the in-frame clones, and not every one. The sample records roughly 190,000 clones, around 84% being singletons. Sequenced: peripheral blood. The receptors shown here come from a human donor in a cohort sampled during active COVID-19.

This chain connects TRBV7-9 to TRBJ1-2; 9 nucleotides align to TRBD1. The CDR3 is 14 amino acids. V lost 6 bases and J lost 7; bases outside the gene matches: 9. CDR1 SEHNR and CDR2 FQNEAQ come from the germline V gene (reference sequence). CDR3 residues: CASSFTGGISGYTF. The CDR3 bases are TGTGCCAGCAGTTTCACAGGGGGCATCAGTGGCTACACCTTC.

The chain is built from TRBV19 and TRBJ2-3, with 11 bases that match TRBD2. This CDR3 is built from 15 residues. The J segment lost 5 bases and the V segment lost 3 bases, leaving 4 bases of the junction unmatched. In germline, CDR1 is LNHDA, CDR2 SQIVND (reference sequence). The CDR3 loop reads CASSMTSGIIDTQYF. The CDR3, as DNA: TGTGCCAGTAGTATGACTAGCGGGATAATAGATACGCAGTATTTT. The full variable domain, completed using reference TRBV19 and TRBJ2-3, is DGGITQSPKYLFRKEGQNVTLSCEQNLNHDAMYWYRQDPGQGLRLIYYSQIVNDFQKGDIAEGYSVSREKKESFPLTVTSAQKNPTAFYLCASSMTSGIIDTQYFGPGTRLTVL.

The chain carries TRBV6-2 or TRBV6-3 and TRBJ2-5, with D maybe TRBD2 (7 bases). The V end lost 2 bases, the J end lost 5 bases, and 18 bases lay between the germline ends. This CDR3 has 16 amino acids. Germline CDR1 and CDR2: MNHEY and SVGEGT. CDR3 sequence reads: CASSYTNGGAWETQYF. CDR3 in DNA: TGTGCCAGCAGTTACACCAATGGGGGGGCTTGGGAGACCCAGTACTTC.

This chain uses TRBV15 with TRBJ1-2, with 8 bases fitting TRBD1. Germline-derived CDR1 and CDR2 are LNHNV and YYDKDF (reference sequence). V gave up 8 bases and J gave up 5 bases; unmatched junction bases: 7. The CDR3 covers 13 residues. DNA for the CDR3: TGTGCCACCGGACAGGGTAAAGGGTATGGCTACACCTTC. Its protein product is CATGQGKGYGYTF.

The rearrangement joins TRBV19 to TRBJ2-5, with D tentatively TRBD1 (6 bases). The length of the CDR3 is 15 residues. V lost 6 bases and J lost 1, with 15 bases in between. Germline lookup yields CDR1 LNHDA and CDR2 SQIVND (reference sequence). DNA for the CDR3: TGTGCCAGTAGCGTTTCCGGGACACTCCAAGAGACCCAGTACTTC. The encoded protein is CASSVSGTLQETQYF.

The V gene is TRBV4-1, the J gene TRBJ1-6; unclear D gene. V was cut by 1 base and J by 11 bases, with 15 bases left in between. This CDR3 is 15 amino acids long. CDR1 and CDR2 (germline): MGHRA, YSYEKL. The CDR3 is CASSQGSNIVAPLHF. In nucleotides, the CDR3 is TGCGCCAGCAGCCAAGGATCGAACATCGTGGCACCCCTCCACTTT.

The V gene is TRBV6-6, the J gene TRBJ2-1, with D maybe TRBD2 (7 bases). Germline CDR1 is MNHNY and CDR2 is SVGAGI (reference sequence). The CDR3 has 15 residues. V was shortened by 9 bases and J by 0 bases, with 15 bases between the two germline ends. CDR3: CASQGTTSSYNEQFF. DNA for the CDR3: TGTGCCAGTCAGGGGACTACAAGCTCCTACAATGAGCAGTTCTTC.

This chain links TRBV11-3 with TRBJ2-7; D is possibly TRBD2 (5 bases). This CDR3 is 14 amino acids long. With 5 bases removed from V and 3 bases from J, the gap between germline ends came to 14 bases. The germline V gene encodes CDR1 SGHNT and CDR2 YENEEA. The CDR3 reads CASSHEGTGYEQYF. The CDR3, as DNA: TGTGCCAGCAGCCACGAGGGTACGGGCTACGAGCAGTACTTC. Full variable domain (missing parts from reference TRBV11-3 and TRBJ2-7): EAGVVQSPRYKIIEKKQPVAFWCNPISGHNTLYWYLQNLGQGPELLIRYENEEAVDDSQLPKDRFSAERLKGVDSTLKIQPAELGDSAVYLCASSHEGTGYEQYFGPGTRLTVT.

The rearrangement links TRBV30 to TRBJ2-5; no clear D gene. Germline V gene data show CDR1 as GTSNPN and CDR2 as SVGIG (reference sequence). This CDR3 spans 12 amino acids. V was shortened by 2 bases and J by 7 bases, with 11 bases between the two germline ends. The CDR3 protein is CAWSLLSGTQYF. In nucleotides, the CDR3 is TGTGCCTGGAGTCTCCTATCAGGGACCCAGTACTTC.

CDR3 in DNA: TGTGCCAGTAGTATAGGGTTCGGGGCCTACAATGAGCAGTTCTTC. Residues: CASSIGFGAYNEQFF. The chain is built from TRBV19 and TRBJ2-1, with D possibly TRBD2 on 5 matching bases. CDR1 LNHDA and CDR2 SQIVND come from the germline V gene (reference sequence). V was trimmed by 1 base and J by 2 bases, leaving 9 bases between them. The CDR3 loop spans 15 amino acids.

V and J are TRBV30 and TRBJ2-1; the D is unclear. Between the trimmed V and J ends, which lost 4 bases and 9 bases, there was a span of 22 bases. Germline V gives CDR1 GTSNPN, CDR2 SVGIG (reference sequence). The CDR3 contains 15 residues. The CDR3 sequence: CAWISAPRLGSEQFF. In nucleotides, the CDR3 is TGTGCCTGGATAAGTGCCCCGAGGTTGGGTAGTGAGCAGTTCTTC.

This clone was recorded a few times. V usage is TRBV25-1 and J usage is TRBJ2-3, with a tentative D call TRBD2 (5 bases). The CDR3 consists of 16 residues. V was cut by 2 bases and J by 4 bases, with 16 bases left in between. CDR1 is MGHDK, CDR2 SYGVNS, per germline. This CDR3 reads CASSEDYYSFADTQYF. The CDR3 coding sequence is TGTGCCAGCAGTGAAGACTACTATTCTTTTGCAGATACGCAGTATTTT.

The J gene is TRBJ1-1, the V gene TRBV4-1; a possible D gene is TRBD1 (5 bases). This CDR3 region has 15 residues. V lost 1 base and J lost 5, with 14 bases in between. Germline-derived CDR1 and CDR2 are MGHRA and YSYEKL. This chain's CDR3 is CASSQAELQGTEAFF. The CDR3 coding sequence is TGCGCCAGCAGCCAAGCTGAACTTCAGGGAACTGAAGCTTTCTTT.

The J gene is TRBJ1-2, the V gene TRBV6-2 or TRBV6-3, with D hard to call. The CDR3 totals 13 residues. The V end lost 6 bases, the J end lost 8 bases, and 16 bases lay between the germline ends. Germline CDR1 reads MNHEY; CDR2 reads SVGEGT. The CDR3 DNA reads as TGTGCCAGCAGCACCGGGATGAACAAGGGCTACACCTTC. The encoded protein is CASSTGMNKGYTF.

The gene calls are TRBV5-1 and TRBJ2-5; D gene uncertain. The V gene's germline CDR1 is SGHRS and CDR2 YFSETQ. Trimming took off 1 base at V and 4 bases at J, with 8 bases between the two ends. The CDR3 consists of 13 residues. The CDR3 DNA follows: TGCGCCAGCAGCTTGACGAGTACAGAGACCCAGTACTTC. Translating it yields CASSLTSTETQYF.

The J gene is TRBJ1-5, the V gene TRBV11-2; a possible D gene is TRBD1 (5 bases). The CDR3 length is 13 residues. Germline values: CDR1 SGHAT, CDR2 FQNNGV. V shed 5 bases and J shed 4 bases, with 9 bases lying between them. Here the CDR3 DNA reads TGTGCCAGCAGCGTTGACAGAAATCAGCCCCAGCATTTT. Translated, it gives CASSVDRNQPQHF.

This chain connects TRBV19 to TRBJ2-2, with TRBD2 matching over 7 bases. The CDR3 has 13 amino acids. The V and J ends lost 5 bases and 5 bases, in that order; junction bases with no gene match: 2. Per the germline V gene, CDR1 is LNHDA and CDR2 is SQIVND (reference sequence). CDR3 coding DNA: TGTGCCAGTAGTGGGCGGGGGACCGGGGAGCTGTTTTTT. Translation gives CASSGRGTGELFF.

J is TRBJ2-1 and V is TRBV20-1; 12 bases fit TRBD2. Germline-derived CDR1 and CDR2 are DFQATT and SNEGSKA (reference sequence). V trimming: 3 bases; J trimming: 9 bases; junction bases outside the gene matches: 9. The CDR3 spans 15 residues. CDR3 region: CSASGASGGAGEQFF. The CDR3 DNA follows: TGCAGTGCTAGTGGGGCTAGCGGGGGGGCCGGTGAGCAGTTCTTC.

The chain recombines TRBV3-1 (or the pseudogene TRBV3-2) with TRBJ1-2, with 7 bases lining up with TRBD1. Germline V gives CDR1 LGHDT, CDR2 YNNKEL (reference sequence). The CDR3 totals 13 residues. J gave up 8 bases and V 0 bases, and 3 bases lay outside the gene matches. CDR3 nucleotide sequence: TGTGCCAGCAGCCAAGAACAGGGGCTGGGCTACACCTTC. This encodes CASSQEQGLGYTF.

The chain links TRBV6-5 to TRBJ1-1, with D uncertain. The germline V gene has CDR1 MNHEY and CDR2 SVGAGI. This CDR3 is built from 12 residues. V shed 0 bases and J shed 8 bases, with 7 bases lying between them. The CDR3 region has the DNA TGTGCCAGCAGTTACTCTACGGGAGAAGCTTTCTTT. It encodes CASSYSTGEAFF.

J is TRBJ2-5 and V is TRBV3-1 (or the pseudogene TRBV3-2); unclear D gene. The CDR3 is 14 amino acids. In germline, CDR1 is LGHDT, CDR2 YNNKEL (reference sequence). V was pared by 1 base and J by 4 bases, with 10 bases between. CDR3 DNA sequence: TGTGCCAGCAGCCAAGGGAGCTTTCTAGAGACCCAGTACTTC. It yields the protein CASSQGSFLETQYF.

The chain recombines TRBV6-5 with TRBJ1-1, with 7 bases identical to TRBD1. V was pared by 6 bases and J by 0 bases, with 4 bases of the junction left unmatched. The CDR3 consists of 14 residues. CDR1 MNHEY and CDR2 SVGAGI come from the germline V gene. CDR3 sequence reads: CASRLTGMNTEAFF. The CDR3 DNA sequence: TGTGCCAGCAGGCTGACAGGGATGAACACTGAAGCTTTCTTT.

This chain links TRBV18 with TRBJ1-1, with D unclear. Trimming left V 4 bases short and J 2 bases short, with 11 bases between. Per the germline V gene, CDR1 is KGHSH and CDR2 is LQKENI. This CDR3 is 14 amino acids long. CDR3 bases: TGTGCCAGCTCACGGGCTTCAGGAAACACTGAAGCTTTCTTT. Its protein is CASSRASGNTEAFF.

The chain has TRBV3-1 (or the pseudogene TRBV3-2) and TRBJ1-2; D gene unclear. Between the trimmed V and J ends, which lost 0 bases and 7 bases, there was a span of 15 bases. The CDR3 runs 15 residues. Germline CDR1 and CDR2: LGHDT and YNNKEL (reference sequence). The CDR3 coding sequence is TGTGCCAGCAGCCAAGATGAGGGCTCCTATTCTGGCTACACCTTC. It codes for CASSQDEGSYSGYTF.